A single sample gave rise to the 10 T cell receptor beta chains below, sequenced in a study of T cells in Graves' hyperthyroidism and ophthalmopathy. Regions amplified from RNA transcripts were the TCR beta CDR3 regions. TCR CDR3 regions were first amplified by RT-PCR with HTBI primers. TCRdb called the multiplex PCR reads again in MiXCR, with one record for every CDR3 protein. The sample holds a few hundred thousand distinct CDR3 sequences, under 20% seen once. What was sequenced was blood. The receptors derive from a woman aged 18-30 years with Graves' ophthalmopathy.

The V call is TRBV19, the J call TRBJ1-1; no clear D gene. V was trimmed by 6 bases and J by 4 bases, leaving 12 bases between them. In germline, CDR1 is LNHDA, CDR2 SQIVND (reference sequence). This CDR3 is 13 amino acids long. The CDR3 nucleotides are TGTGCCAGTAGAGAGCGGGCGGGCACTGAAGCTTTCTTT. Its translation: CASRERAGTEAFF.

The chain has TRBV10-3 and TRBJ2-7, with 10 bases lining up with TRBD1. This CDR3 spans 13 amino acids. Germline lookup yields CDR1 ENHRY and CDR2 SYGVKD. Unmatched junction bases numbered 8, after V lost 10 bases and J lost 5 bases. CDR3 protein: CATGDRGPHEQYF. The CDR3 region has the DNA TGTGCCACCGGTGACAGGGGGCCCCACGAGCAGTACTTC.

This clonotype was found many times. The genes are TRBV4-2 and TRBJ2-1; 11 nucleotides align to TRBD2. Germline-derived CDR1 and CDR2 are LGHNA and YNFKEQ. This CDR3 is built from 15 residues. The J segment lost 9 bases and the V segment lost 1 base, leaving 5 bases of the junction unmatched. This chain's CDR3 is CASSQAALAGAEQFF. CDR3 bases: TGTGCCAGCAGCCAAGCGGCACTAGCGGGAGCTGAGCAGTTCTTC.

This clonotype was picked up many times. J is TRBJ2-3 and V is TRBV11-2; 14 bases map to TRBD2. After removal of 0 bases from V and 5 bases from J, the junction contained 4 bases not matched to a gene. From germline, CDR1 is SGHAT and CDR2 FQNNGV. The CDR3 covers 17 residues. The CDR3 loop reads CASSLDAGTSGGDTQYF. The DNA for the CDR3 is TGTGCCAGCAGCTTAGATGCAGGGACTAGCGGGGGAGATACGCAGTATTTT.

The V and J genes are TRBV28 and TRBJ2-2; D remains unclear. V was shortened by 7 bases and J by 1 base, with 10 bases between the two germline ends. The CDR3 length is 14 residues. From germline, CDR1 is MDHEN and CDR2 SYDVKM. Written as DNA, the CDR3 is TGTGCCAGCACTCCTTGGCGGAACACCGGGGAGCTGTTTTTT. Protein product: CASTPWRNTGELFF. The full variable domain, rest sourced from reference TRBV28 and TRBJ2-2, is DVKVTQSSRYLVKRTGEKVFLECVQDMDHENMFWYRQDPGLGLRLIYFSYDVKMKEKGDIPEGYSVSREKKERFSLILESASTNQTSMYLCASTPWRNTGELFFGEGSRLTVL.

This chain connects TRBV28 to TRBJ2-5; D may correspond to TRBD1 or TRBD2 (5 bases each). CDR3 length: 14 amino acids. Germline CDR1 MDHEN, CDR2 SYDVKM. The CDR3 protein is CTGSFTRDARTQYF. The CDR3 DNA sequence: TGTACCGGCAGTTTTACCCGGGACGCCAGGACCCAGTACTTC.

The chain's CDR3 is CSAPRGGISGQPQHF. The CDR3, as DNA: TGCAGTGCCCCCCGGGGAGGGATTAGTGGACAGCCCCAGCATTTT. The genes are TRBV20-1 and TRBJ1-5; D ambiguous. The V gene lost 6 bases and the J gene lost 7 bases, with 22 bases spanning the gap. CDR1 is DFQATT and CDR2 is SNEGSKA in the germline V gene (reference sequence). The CDR3 totals 15 residues.

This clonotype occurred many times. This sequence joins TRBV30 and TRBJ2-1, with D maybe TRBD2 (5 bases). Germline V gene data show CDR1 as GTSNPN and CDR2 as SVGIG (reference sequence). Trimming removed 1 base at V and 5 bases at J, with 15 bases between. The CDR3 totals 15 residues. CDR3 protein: CAWSAKSGLDNEQFF. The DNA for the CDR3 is TGTGCCTGGAGTGCTAAATCCGGACTGGACAATGAGCAGTTCTTC.

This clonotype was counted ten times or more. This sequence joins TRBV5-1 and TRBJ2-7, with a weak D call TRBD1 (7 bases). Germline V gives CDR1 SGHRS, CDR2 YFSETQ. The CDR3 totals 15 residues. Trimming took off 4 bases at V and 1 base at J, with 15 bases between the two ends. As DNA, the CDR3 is TGCGCCAGCAGCCCAGGGGGGTCAAGGTCCTACGAGCAGTACTTC. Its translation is CASSPGGSRSYEQYF.

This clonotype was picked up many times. This chain's CDR3 is CASSLRPSGAYEQYF. The CDR3 DNA follows: TGTGCCAGCAGTTTGAGGCCTAGCGGTGCCTACGAGCAGTACTTC. V and J are TRBV28 and TRBJ2-7, with 7 bases that match TRBD2. After removal of 3 bases from V and 2 bases from J, the junction contained 7 bases not matched to a gene. There are 15 residues in the CDR3. The germline V gene has CDR1 MDHEN and CDR2 SYDVKM.